The sequence of this T cell receptor (beta chain) was determined in a study of T cells in Graves' hyperthyroidism and ophthalmopathy. Whole-study results and caveats: Blood also contained most expanded thyroid clonotypes above 0.001. The model's output predicted ophthalmopathy at a median of about 5.9 months prior to onset.

The CDR3 has 12 residues. V lost 6 bases, J lost 5 bases, and 2 bases stayed unmatched. Germline assignment: CDR1 DFQATT and CDR2 SNEGSKA (reference sequence). Every diagnosis used clinical symptoms, serum thyroxine and TRAb, thyroid ultrasound and orbital computed tomography. The authors took PBMCs from 8 to 10 ml fresh peripheral blood. The TCR beta CDR3 regions underwent amplification using RNA transcripts as the source. The HTBI set primed first-round TCR CDR3 RT-PCR. TCRdb used MiXCR to reprocess the multiplex PCR reads, holding one entry per CDR3 protein. The sample has 400,000 to 450,000 distinct CDR3 sequences; roughly 14% are singletons. This clonotype was seen many times. Its antigen is unknown.

The sequenced material came from blood. The clonotype was recovered from a man aged 18 to 35 with Graves' ophthalmopathy. This chain joins TRBV20-1 and TRBJ2-5, with 11 nucleotides matching TRBD2. The CDR3 sequence: CSAPSGGETQYF. The CDR3 nucleotides read TGCAGTGCCCCTAGCGGGGGGGAGACCCAGTACTTC.